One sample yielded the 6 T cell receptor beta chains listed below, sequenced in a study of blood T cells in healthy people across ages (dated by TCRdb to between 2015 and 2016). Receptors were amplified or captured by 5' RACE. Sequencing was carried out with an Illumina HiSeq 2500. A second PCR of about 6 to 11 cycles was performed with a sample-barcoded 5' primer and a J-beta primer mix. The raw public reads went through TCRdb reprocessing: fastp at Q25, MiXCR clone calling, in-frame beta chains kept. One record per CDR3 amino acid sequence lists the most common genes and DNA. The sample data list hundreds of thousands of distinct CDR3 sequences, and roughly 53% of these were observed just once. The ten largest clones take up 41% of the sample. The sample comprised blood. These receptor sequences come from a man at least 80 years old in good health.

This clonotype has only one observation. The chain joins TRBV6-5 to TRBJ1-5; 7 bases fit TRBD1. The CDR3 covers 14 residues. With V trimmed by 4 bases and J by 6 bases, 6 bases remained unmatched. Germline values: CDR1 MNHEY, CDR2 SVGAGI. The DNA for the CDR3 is TGTGCCAGCAGTTTAACAGGGGTCGTTCAGCCCCAGCATTTT. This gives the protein CASSLTGVVQPQHF.

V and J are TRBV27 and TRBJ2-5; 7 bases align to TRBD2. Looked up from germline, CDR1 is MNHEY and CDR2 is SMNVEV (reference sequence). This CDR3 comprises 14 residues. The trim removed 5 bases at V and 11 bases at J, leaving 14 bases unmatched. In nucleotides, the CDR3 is TGTGCCAGCAGTCCATGGACGGGGGGTGGAGAGCAGTACTTC. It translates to CASSPWTGGGEQYF.

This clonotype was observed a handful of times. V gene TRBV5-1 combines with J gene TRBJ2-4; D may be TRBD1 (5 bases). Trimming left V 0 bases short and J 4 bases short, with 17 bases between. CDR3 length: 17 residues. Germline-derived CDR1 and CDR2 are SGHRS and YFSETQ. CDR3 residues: CASSLGVLDRIKNIQYF. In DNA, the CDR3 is TGCGCCAGCAGCTTGGGAGTTCTAGACAGAATTAAAAACATTCAGTACTTC.

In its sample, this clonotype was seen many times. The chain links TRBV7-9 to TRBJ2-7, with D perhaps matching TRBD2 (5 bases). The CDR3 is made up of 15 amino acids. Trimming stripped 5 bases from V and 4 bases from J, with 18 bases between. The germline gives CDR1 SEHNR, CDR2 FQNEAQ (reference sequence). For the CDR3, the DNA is TGTGCCAGCAGCCTAGATGTGGAGGACCCTTACGAGCAGTACTTC. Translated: CASSLDVEDPYEQYF.

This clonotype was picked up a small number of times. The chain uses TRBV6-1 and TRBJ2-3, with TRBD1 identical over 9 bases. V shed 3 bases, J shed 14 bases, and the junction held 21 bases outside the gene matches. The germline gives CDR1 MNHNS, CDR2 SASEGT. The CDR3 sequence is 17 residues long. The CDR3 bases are TGTGCCAGCAGTGAGTTACAGGGGGCAGTGAGGCACAGATACGCGTATTTT. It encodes CASSELQGAVRHRYAYF.

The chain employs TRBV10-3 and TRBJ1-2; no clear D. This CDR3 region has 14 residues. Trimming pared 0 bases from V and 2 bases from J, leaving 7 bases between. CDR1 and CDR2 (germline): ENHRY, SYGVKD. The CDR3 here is CAISESPENYGYTF. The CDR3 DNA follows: TGTGCCATCAGTGAGTCGCCAGAGAACTATGGCTACACCTTC.